The 24 T cell receptor beta chains presented below share a single source sample, sequenced in a study of shared T cell receptors in the human thymus. Profiling relied on immunoSEQ multiplex PCR, and the TCRdb table lists in-frame clones only, not all of them. The sample carries fewer than 700,000 clones, roughly 90% recorded once. Separately, the same data were catalogued under a study of human thymus T cells.

Sequenced: thymocytes. Source of these receptors: a boy in the first two years of life with a congenital heart defect.

This clone occurred once. V gene TRBV7-9 combines with J gene TRBJ2-7; 8 nucleotides match TRBD2. The CDR3 is 14 residues long. CDR1 is SEHNR and CDR2 is FQNEAQ in the germline V gene (reference sequence). The V segment lost 4 bases and the J segment 6 bases; nucleotides outside the gene matches: 8. The CDR3 bases are TGTGCCAGCAGCTCTAGACTAGCGAGTACCGAGCAGTACTTC. Translation: CASSSRLASTEQYF.

The chain combines TRBV11-3 with TRBJ1-2, with 7 bases matching TRBD1. CDR1 and CDR2 from the germline V gene are SGHNT and YENEEA. This CDR3 contains 17 residues. With V trimmed by 5 bases and J by 7 bases, 19 bases remained unmatched. The CDR3 DNA reads as TGTGCCAGCAGCGCAGAAACGGCCGGATGGACAGGAATTGGCTACACCTTC. The encoded protein is CASSAETAGWTGIGYTF.

The genes are TRBV6-1 and TRBJ2-7; 9 positions agree with TRBD1. V lost 3 bases, J lost 6 bases, and 6 bases stayed unmatched. Germline lookup yields CDR1 MNHNS and CDR2 SASEGT. CDR3 length equals 14 residues. The CDR3 here is CASSDRDRAAEQYF. The CDR3 DNA follows: TGTGCCAGCAGTGACCGGGACAGGGCCGCCGAGCAGTACTTC.

The chain carries TRBV4-2 and TRBJ2-2, with D tentatively TRBD2 (6 bases). V shed 8 bases and J shed 2 bases, with 15 bases lying between them. Germline V CDR1 and CDR2: LGHNA, YNFKEQ. The CDR3 has 15 amino acids. Here the CDR3 reads CASLAGTPNTGELFF. The CDR3 DNA reads as TGTGCCAGCCTAGCCGGGACTCCTAACACCGGGGAGCTGTTTTTT.

The CDR3 bases are TGTGCCTGGAGTACCCCACTAGAAAAACTGTTTTTT. It encodes CAWSTPLEKLFF. This chain links TRBV30 with TRBJ1-4; unclear D gene. V gave up 2 bases and J gave up 8 bases, with 9 bases separating them. Germline CDR1 and CDR2: GTSNPN and SVGIG (reference sequence). CDR3 size: 12 residues.

The chain has TRBV11-2 and TRBJ2-1, with 8 positions matching TRBD2. The germline gives CDR1 SGHAT, CDR2 FQNNGV. The CDR3 contains 14 residues. V was pared by 2 bases and J by 7 bases, with 4 bases of the junction left unmatched. The CDR3 is CASSLTAGENEQFF. CDR3 coding DNA: TGTGCCAGCAGCTTAACAGCGGGAGAAAATGAGCAGTTCTTC.

The chain is built from TRBV14 and TRBJ2-3, with D perhaps matching TRBD2 (5 bases). This CDR3 comprises 12 residues. Trimming cost V 4 bases and J 9 bases, with 11 bases left between them. The V gene's germline CDR1 is SGHDN and CDR2 FVKESK. Here the CDR3 DNA reads TGTGCCAGCAGCCGGTCACGCGGGACGCAGTATTTT. Translated, it gives CASSRSRGTQYF.

The chain carries TRBV25-1 and TRBJ2-3; 9 positions match TRBD1. Trimming cost V 5 bases and J 4 bases; bases outside gene matches: 10. This CDR3 comprises 16 residues. Germline V gene data show CDR1 as MGHDK and CDR2 as SYGVNS. CDR3 residues: CASSPPRDRVADTQYF. CDR3 nucleotides: TGTGCCAGCAGTCCTCCTAGGGACAGGGTTGCAGATACGCAGTATTTT.

The V gene is TRBV16, the J gene TRBJ1-2; no clear D. The germline V and J ends were trimmed by 0 bases and 0 bases, with 11 bases remaining between them. This CDR3 is 16 amino acids long. CDR1 KGHSY and CDR2 FQNENV come from the germline V gene. CDR3 amino acids: CASSQSRDSTNYGYTF. Here the CDR3 DNA reads TGTGCCAGCAGCCAATCCCGGGATTCAACTAACTATGGCTACACCTTC.

This clone was recorded once. The chain combines TRBV21-1 with TRBJ2-6; the table names TRBD1, a call not compared with the DNA. TRBV21-1 is deemed a pseudogene. The CDR3 is 20 amino acids. CDR3 protein: CASSNDRGHRGSSGANVLTF. CDR3 bases: TGTGCCAGCAGCAACGATAGGGGACACCGAGGCAGCTCTGGGGCCAACGTCCTGACTTTC.

The chain joins TRBV29-1 to TRBJ1-2, with 10 nucleotides matching TRBD1. The CDR3 loop spans 16 amino acids. In germline, CDR1 is SQVTM, CDR2 ANQGSEA. Trimming removed 6 bases from V and 2 bases from J; junction bases left unmatched: 12. The DNA for the CDR3 is TGCAGCGTCTTGAGGGGACAGGGGCCACAAAACTATGGCTACACCTTC. It codes for CSVLRGQGPQNYGYTF.

The chain links TRBV27 to TRBJ2-1, with 9 bases matching TRBD2. The CDR3 has 16 residues. The germline V gene encodes CDR1 MNHEY and CDR2 SMNVEV (reference sequence). The junction had 12 bases not matched to a gene; V was cut back by 4 bases and J by 8 bases. The CDR3 reads CASSSSLRSGRYEQFF. Written as DNA, the CDR3 is TGTGCCAGCAGTTCCTCCCTTAGGAGCGGGAGGTATGAGCAGTTCTTC.

The chain recombines TRBV11-2 with TRBJ2-2; 12 bases match TRBD2. This CDR3 comprises 17 residues. Germline V gene lookup returns CDR1 SGHAT and CDR2 FQNNGV. The J segment lost 0 bases and the V segment lost 5 bases, leaving 4 bases of the junction unmatched. CDR3 nucleotides: TGTGCCAGCAGCCCAGGACTAGCGGGGACGAACACCGGGGAGCTGTTTTTT. Translation: CASSPGLAGTNTGELFF. The variable domain in full, with the rest retrieved from reference TRBV11-2 and TRBJ2-2, is EAGVAQSPRYKIIEKRQSVAFWCNPISGHATLYWYQQILGQGPKLLIQFQNNGVVDDSQLPKDRFSAERLKGVDSTLKIQPAKLEDSAVYLCASSPGLAGTNTGELFFGEGSRLTVL.

The chain recombines TRBV29-1 with TRBJ1-2, with D possibly TRBD1 on 6 matching bases. Germline V gives CDR1 SQVTM, CDR2 ANQGSEA. The length of the CDR3 is 12 residues. With 4 bases removed from V and 6 bases from J, the gap between germline ends came to 12 bases. The CDR3 DNA follows: TGCAGCGTTGGGGACAAACTCCATGGCTACACCTTC. This codes for CSVGDKLHGYTF.

The chain recombines TRBV11-3 with TRBJ2-2; 9 bases agree with TRBD1. This CDR3 region has 17 residues. Germline V gives CDR1 SGHNT, CDR2 YENEEA. The V segment lost 4 bases and the J segment 0 bases; nucleotides outside the gene matches: 6. The CDR3 region is CASSSGQGPPNTGELFF. In DNA, the CDR3 is TGTGCCAGCAGCTCAGGACAGGGGCCTCCGAACACCGGGGAGCTGTTTTTT.

V is TRBV4-2 and J is TRBJ2-7; 10 bases are a match to TRBD2. Germline CDR1 is LGHNA and CDR2 is YNFKEQ. The CDR3 is made up of 17 amino acids. J lost 7 bases, V lost 1 base, and 13 bases had no gene match. The CDR3 loop is CASSQGDFPAGGLEQYF. DNA of the CDR3: TGTGCCAGCAGCCAAGGAGACTTTCCAGCGGGAGGGCTGGAGCAGTACTTC.

The rearrangement joins TRBV5-1 to TRBJ1-2; a possible D gene is TRBD1 (6 bases). Germline-derived CDR1 and CDR2 are SGHRS and YFSETQ. This CDR3 is 13 amino acids long. Trimming shortened V by 4 bases and J by 6 bases, and 13 bases separated the two germline ends. CDR3 DNA: TGCGCCAGCAGCCCCCAAGAGGGGGATGGCTACACCTTC. Translated, it gives CASSPQEGDGYTF.

V usage is TRBV28 and J usage is TRBJ2-7; TRBD1 matches at 11 bases. Germline V gene lookup returns CDR1 MDHEN and CDR2 SYDVKM. CDR3 length: 13 residues. The V and J ends lost 10 bases and 2 bases, in that order; junction bases with no gene match: 4. CDR3 sequence: CATRDRGAYEQYF. In DNA form, the CDR3 reads TGTGCCACCCGGGACAGGGGGGCCTACGAGCAGTACTTC.

This clone was picked up one time. V is TRBV9 and J is TRBJ2-7; 8 bases agree with TRBD2. The germline gives CDR1 SGDLS, CDR2 YYNGEE. After removal of 0 bases from V and 2 bases from J, the junction contained 7 bases not matched to a gene. The CDR3 has 16 amino acids. CDR3 amino acids: CASSVDGTRRTYEQYF. In nucleotides, the CDR3 is TGTGCCAGCAGCGTAGACGGGACTAGGAGGACCTACGAGCAGTACTTC.

The chain carries TRBV14 and TRBJ2-7; 16 bases match TRBD2. The CDR3 sequence is 15 residues long. Germline CDR1 reads SGHDN; CDR2 reads FVKESK. With 4 bases clipped from V and 6 bases from J, the junction kept 3 bases outside the gene matches. The DNA of the CDR3 is TGTGCCAGCAGCCCAGGGACTAGCGGGAGGGGCGAGCAGTACTTC. It codes for CASSPGTSGRGEQYF.

The gene calls are TRBV15 and TRBJ2-7; weak D call: TRBD2 (5 bases). V lost 5 bases to trimming and J lost 3 bases, with 17 bases between them. CDR1 and CDR2 (germline): LNHNV, YYDKDF (reference sequence). This CDR3 has 15 amino acids. CDR3 coding DNA: TGTGCCACCAGCCGCCCGAGGGAAGAGAACTACGAGCAGTACTTC. This gives the protein CATSRPREENYEQYF.

V gene TRBV14 combines with J gene TRBJ2-3; maybe TRBD2 (6 bases). V gave up 4 bases and J gave up 6 bases, with 17 bases separating them. Germline-derived CDR1 and CDR2 are SGHDN and FVKESK. The CDR3 covers 15 residues. The CDR3 DNA reads TGTGCCAGCAGCCTAACTAGCCCCGTGGTGGATACGCAGTATTTT. Amino acid sequence: CASSLTSPVVDTQYF.

The CDR3 nucleotides are TGTGCCAGCAGAAGCGCGGAAAATGAGCAGTTCTTC. Translating it yields CASRSAENEQFF. The rearrangement joins TRBV6-4 to TRBJ2-1; unclear D gene. The CDR3 covers 12 residues. Germline-derived CDR1 and CDR2 are MRHNA and SNTAGT. Deletions cut 6 bases from V and 7 bases from J, with 10 bases between.

This chain links TRBV5-1 with TRBJ2-1; no clear D. CDR1 SGHRS and CDR2 YFSETQ come from the germline V gene. The CDR3 spans 13 residues. With 2 bases removed from V and 7 bases from J, the gap between germline ends came to 10 bases. Here the CDR3 DNA reads TGCGCCAGCAGCTTAGAAGGAGAAAATGAGCAGTTCTTC. Protein: CASSLEGENEQFF. The whole variable domain, filled in from reference TRBV5-1 and TRBJ2-1, reads KAGVTQTPRYLIKTRGQQVTLSCSPISGHRSVSWYQQTPGQGLQFLFEYFSETQRNKGNFPGRFSGRQFSNSRSEMNVSTLELGDSALYLCASSLEGENEQFFGPGTRLTVL.